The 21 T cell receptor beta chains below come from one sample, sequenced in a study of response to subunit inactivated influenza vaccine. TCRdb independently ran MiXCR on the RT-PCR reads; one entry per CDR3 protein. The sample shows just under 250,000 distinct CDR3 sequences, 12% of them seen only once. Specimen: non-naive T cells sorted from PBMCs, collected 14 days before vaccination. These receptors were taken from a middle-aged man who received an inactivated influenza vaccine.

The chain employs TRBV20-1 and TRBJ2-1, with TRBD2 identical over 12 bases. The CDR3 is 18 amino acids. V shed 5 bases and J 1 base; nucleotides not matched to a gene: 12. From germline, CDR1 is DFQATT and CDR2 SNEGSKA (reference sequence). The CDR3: CSAFTSSGRGSSYNEQFF. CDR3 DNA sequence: TGCAGTGCTTTTACCTCTAGCGGGAGGGGATCGTCCTACAATGAGCAGTTCTTC.

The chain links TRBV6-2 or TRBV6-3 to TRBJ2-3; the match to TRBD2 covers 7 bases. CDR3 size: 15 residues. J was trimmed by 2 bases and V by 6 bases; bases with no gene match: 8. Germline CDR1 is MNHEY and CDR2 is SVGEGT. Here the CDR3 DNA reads TGTGCCAGCAGCACGCTCCTAGCGGTCACAGATACGCAGTATTTT. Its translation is CASSTLLAVTDTQYF.

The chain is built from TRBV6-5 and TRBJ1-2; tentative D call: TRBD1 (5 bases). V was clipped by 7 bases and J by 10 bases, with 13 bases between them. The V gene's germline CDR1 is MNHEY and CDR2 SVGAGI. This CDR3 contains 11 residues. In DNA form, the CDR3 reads TGTGCCAGCAATTCGAGGGGATTCTACACCTTC. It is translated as CASNSRGFYTF.

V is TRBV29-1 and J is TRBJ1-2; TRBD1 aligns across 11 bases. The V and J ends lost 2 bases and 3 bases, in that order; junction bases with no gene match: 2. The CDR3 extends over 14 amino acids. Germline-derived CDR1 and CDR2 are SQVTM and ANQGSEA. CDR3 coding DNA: TGCAGCGTTGAAAGGGACAGGGGGGACTATGGCTACACCTTC. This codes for CSVERDRGDYGYTF.

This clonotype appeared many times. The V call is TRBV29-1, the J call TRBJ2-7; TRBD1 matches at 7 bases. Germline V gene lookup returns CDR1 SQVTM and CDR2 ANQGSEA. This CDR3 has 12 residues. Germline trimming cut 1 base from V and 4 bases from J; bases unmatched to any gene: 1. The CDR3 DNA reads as TGCAGCGTTGAAGTGGACAGGTACGAGCAGTACTTC. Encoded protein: CSVEVDRYEQYF.

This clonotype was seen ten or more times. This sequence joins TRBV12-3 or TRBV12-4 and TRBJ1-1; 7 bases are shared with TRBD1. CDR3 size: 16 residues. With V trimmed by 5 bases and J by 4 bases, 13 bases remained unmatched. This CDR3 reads CASSRRQGLRSTEAFF. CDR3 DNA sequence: TGTGCCAGCAGTAGAAGACAGGGCCTTCGAAGCACTGAAGCTTTCTTT.

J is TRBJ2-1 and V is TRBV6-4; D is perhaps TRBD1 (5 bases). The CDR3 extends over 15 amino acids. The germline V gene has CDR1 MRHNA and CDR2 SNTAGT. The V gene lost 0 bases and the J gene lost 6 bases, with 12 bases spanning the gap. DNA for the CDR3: TGTGCCAGCAGTGACTCTAATAGGGGCCCCAATGAGCAGTTCTTC. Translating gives CASSDSNRGPNEQFF.

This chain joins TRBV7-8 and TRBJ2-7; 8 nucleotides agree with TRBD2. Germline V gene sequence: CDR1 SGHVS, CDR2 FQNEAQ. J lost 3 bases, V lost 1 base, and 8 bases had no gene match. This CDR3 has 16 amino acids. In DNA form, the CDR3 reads TGTGCCAGCAGCTTAGGCGTTAGCGGGGTAGGCTACGAGCAGTACTTC. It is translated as CASSLGVSGVGYEQYF.

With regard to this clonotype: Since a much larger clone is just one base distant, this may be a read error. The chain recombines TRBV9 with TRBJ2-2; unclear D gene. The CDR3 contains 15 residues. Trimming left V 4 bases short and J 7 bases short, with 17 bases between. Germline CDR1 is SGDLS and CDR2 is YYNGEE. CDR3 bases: TGTGCCAGCAGCCAAGAGAACAGCCTTGTCGGGGAGCTGTTTTTT. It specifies CASSQENSLVGELFF.

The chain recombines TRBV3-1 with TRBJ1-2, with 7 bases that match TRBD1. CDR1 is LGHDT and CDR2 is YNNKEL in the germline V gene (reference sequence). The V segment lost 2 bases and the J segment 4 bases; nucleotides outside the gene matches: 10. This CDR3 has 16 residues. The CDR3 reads CASSQLDRDLRYGYTF. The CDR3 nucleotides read TGTGCCAGCAGCCAACTCGACAGGGATCTGCGCTATGGCTACACCTTC.

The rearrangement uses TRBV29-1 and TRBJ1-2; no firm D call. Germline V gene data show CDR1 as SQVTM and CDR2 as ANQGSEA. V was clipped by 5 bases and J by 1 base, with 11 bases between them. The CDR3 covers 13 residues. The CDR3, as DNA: TGCAGCGTTTCAAGGCAGGTTAACTATGGCTACACCTTC. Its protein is CSVSRQVNYGYTF.

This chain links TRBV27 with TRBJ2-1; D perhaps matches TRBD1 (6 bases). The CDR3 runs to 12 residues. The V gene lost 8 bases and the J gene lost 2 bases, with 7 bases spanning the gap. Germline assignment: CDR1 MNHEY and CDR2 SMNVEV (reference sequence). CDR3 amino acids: CASGQTYNEQFF. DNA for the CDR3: TGTGCCAGCGGACAGACCTACAATGAGCAGTTCTTC.

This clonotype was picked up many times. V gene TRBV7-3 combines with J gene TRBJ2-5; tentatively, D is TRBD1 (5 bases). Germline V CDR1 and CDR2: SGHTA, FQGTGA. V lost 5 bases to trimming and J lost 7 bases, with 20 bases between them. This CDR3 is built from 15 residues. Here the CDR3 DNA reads TGTGCCAGCAGCCCCCAGGGCTCACGCCACTCGACCCAGTACTTC. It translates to CASSPQGSRHSTQYF.

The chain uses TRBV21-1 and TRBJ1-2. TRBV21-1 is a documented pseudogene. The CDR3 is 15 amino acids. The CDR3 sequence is CASSRKDSARGGYTF. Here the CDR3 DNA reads TGTGCCAGCAGCAGGAAAGACAGTGCGAGAGGCGGCTACACCTTC.

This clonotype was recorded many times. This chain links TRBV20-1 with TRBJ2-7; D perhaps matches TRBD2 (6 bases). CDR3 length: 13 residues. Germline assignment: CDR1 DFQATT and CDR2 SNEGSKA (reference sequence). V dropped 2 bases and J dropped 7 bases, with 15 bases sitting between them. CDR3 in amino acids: CSARLPGVGEQYF. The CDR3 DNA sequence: TGCAGTGCTAGACTTCCGGGGGTGGGGGAGCAGTACTTC.

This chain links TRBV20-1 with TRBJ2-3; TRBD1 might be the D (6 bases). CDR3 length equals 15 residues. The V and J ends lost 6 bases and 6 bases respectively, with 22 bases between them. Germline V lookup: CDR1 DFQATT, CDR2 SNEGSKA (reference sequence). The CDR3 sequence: CSAPGAQGKMDTQYF. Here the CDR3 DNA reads TGCAGTGCCCCCGGCGCTCAGGGGAAGATGGATACGCAGTATTTT.

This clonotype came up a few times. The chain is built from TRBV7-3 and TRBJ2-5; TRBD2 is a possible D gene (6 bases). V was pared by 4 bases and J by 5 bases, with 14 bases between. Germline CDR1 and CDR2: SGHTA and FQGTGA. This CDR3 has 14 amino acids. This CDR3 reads CASSSMGGVETQYF. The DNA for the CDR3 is TGTGCCAGCAGCTCCATGGGAGGCGTCGAGACCCAGTACTTC.

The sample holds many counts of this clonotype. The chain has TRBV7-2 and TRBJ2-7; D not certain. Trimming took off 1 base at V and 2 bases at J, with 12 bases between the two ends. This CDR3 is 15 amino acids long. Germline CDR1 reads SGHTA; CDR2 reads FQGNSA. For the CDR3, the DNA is TGTGCCAGCAGCTTAGGATTCAGGTCTCCCTACGAGCAGTACTTC. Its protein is CASSLGFRSPYEQYF.

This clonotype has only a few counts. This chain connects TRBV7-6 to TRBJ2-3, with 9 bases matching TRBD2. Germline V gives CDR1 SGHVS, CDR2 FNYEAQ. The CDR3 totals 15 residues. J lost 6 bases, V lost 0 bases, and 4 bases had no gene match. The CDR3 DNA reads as TGTGCCAGCAGCTTAGCGGCTAGCGGGATGGATACGCAGTATTTT. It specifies CASSLAASGMDTQYF. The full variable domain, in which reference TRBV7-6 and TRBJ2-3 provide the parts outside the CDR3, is GAGVSQSPRYKVTKRGQDVALRCDPISGHVSLYWYRQALGQGPEFLTYFNYEAQQDKSGLPNDRFSAERPEGSISTLTIQRTEQRDSAMYRCASSLAASGMDTQYFGPGTRLTVL.

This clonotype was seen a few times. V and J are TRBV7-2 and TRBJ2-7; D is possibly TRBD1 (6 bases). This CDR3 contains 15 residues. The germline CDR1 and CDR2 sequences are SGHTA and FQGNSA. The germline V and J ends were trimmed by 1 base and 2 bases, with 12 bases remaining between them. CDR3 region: CASSLGLDRAYEQYF. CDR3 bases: TGTGCCAGCAGCTTAGGGCTGGACAGAGCCTACGAGCAGTACTTC. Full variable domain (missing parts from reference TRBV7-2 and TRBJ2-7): GAGVSQSPSNKVTEKGKDVELRCDPISGHTALYWYRQSLGQGLEFLIYFQGNSAPDKSGLPSDRFSAERTGGSVSTLTIQRTQQEDSAVYLCASSLGLDRAYEQYFGPGTRLTVT.

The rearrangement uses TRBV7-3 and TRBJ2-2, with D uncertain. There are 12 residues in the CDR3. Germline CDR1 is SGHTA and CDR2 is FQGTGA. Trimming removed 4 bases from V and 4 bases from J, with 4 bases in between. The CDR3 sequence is CASSSATGELFF. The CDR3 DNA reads TGTGCCAGCAGCTCTGCCACCGGGGAGCTGTTTTTT.